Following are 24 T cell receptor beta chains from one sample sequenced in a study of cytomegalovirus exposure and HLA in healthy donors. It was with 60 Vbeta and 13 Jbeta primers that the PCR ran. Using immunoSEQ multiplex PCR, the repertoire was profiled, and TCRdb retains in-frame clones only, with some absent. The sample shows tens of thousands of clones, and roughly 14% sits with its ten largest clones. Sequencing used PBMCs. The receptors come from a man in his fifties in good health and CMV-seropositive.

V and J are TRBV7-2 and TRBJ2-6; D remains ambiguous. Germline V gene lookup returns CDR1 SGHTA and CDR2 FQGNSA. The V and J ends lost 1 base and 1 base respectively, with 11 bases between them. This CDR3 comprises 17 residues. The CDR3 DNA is TGTGCCAGCAGCTTAGTTCCAGGTGCATCTGGGGCCAACGTCCTGACTTTC. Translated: CASSLVPGASGANVLTF.

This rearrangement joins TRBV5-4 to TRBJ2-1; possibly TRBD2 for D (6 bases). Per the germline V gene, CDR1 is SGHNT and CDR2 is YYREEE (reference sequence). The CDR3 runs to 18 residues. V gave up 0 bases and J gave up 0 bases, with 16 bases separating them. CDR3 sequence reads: CASSLASGSGPSYNEQFF. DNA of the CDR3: TGTGCCAGCAGCTTGGCCTCGGGGAGCGGGCCCTCCTACAATGAGCAGTTCTTC.

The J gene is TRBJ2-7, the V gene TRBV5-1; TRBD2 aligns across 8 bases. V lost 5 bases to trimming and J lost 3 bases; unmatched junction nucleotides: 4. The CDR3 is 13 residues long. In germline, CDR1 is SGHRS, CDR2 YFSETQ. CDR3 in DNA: TGCGCCAGCAGTAGGGGGACTAGCTACGAGCAGTACTTC. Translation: CASSRGTSYEQYF.

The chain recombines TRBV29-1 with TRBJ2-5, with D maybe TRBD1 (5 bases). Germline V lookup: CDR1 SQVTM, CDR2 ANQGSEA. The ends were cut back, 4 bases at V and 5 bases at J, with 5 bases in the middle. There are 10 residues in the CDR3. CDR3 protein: CSVAGETQYF. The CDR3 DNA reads TGCAGCGTTGCAGGGGAGACCCAGTACTTC.

CDR3 DNA: TGCGCCAGCAGCTTGGCCGTCAGGGTCCGGAGCGGGGATACGCAGTATTTT. Translation: CASSLAVRVRSGDTQYF. The chain joins TRBV5-1 to TRBJ2-3; possibly TRBD2 for D (6 bases). The CDR3 spans 17 residues. CDR1 is SGHRS and CDR2 is YFSETQ in the germline V gene. V lost 0 bases and J 6 bases, leaving 20 bases between the germline ends.

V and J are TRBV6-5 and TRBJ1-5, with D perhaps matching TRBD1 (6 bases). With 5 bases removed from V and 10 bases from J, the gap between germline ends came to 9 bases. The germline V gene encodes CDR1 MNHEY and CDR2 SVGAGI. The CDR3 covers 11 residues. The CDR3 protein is CASSKTGPQHF. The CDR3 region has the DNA TGTGCCAGCAGTAAGACAGGTCCCCAGCATTTT.

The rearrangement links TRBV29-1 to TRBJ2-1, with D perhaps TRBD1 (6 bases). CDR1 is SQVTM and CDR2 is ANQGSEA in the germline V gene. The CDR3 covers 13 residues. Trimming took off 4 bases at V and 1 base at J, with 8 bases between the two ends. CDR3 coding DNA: TGCAGCGTTGTGGACAGTTCCTACAATGAGCAGTTCTTC. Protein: CSVVDSSYNEQFF.

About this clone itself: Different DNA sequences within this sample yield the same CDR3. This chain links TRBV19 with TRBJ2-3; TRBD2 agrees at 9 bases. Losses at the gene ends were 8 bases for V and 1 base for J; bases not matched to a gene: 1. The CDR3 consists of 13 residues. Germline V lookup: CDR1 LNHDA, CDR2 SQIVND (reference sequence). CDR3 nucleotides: TGTGCCAGTCGACTAGCGGGCACAGATACGCAGTATTTT. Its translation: CASRLAGTDTQYF.

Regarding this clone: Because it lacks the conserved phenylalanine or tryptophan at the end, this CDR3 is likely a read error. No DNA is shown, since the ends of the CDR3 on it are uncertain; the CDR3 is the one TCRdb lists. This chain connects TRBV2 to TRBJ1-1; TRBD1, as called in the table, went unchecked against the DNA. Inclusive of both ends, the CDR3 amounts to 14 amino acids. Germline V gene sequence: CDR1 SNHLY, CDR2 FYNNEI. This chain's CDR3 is CASSEAGDRGPHEV.

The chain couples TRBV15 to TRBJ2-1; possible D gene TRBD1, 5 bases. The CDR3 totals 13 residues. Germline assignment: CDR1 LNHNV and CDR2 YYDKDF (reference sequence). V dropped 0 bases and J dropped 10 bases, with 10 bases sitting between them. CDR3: CATSRDRAGEQFF. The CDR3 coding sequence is TGTGCCACCAGCAGAGACAGGGCCGGCGAGCAGTTCTTC.

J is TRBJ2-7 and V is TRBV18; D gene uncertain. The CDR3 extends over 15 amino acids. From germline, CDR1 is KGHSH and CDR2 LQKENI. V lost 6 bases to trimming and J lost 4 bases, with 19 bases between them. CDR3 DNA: TGTGCCAGCTCCCGCACCTATACGACGGGTTACGAGCAGTACTTC. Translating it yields CASSRTYTTGYEQYF.

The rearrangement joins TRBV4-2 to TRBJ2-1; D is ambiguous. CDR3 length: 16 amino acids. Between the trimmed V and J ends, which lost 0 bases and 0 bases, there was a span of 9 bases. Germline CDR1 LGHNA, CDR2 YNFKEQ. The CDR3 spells CASSQEMMSSYNEQFF. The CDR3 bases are TGTGCCAGCAGCCAAGAGATGATGAGCTCCTACAATGAGCAGTTCTTC.

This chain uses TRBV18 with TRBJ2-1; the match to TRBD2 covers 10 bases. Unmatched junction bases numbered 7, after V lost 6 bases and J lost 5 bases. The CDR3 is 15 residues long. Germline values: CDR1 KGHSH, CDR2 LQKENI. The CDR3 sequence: CASSPGTSANNEQFF. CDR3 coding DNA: TGTGCCAGCTCTCCCGGGACTAGCGCTAACAATGAGCAGTTCTTC.

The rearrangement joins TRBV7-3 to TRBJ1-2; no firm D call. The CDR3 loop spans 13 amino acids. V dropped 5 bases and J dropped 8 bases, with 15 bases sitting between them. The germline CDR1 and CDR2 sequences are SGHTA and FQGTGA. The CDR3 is CASSKSHSDGYTF. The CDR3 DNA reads TGTGCCAGCAGCAAATCTCACAGTGACGGCTACACCTTC.

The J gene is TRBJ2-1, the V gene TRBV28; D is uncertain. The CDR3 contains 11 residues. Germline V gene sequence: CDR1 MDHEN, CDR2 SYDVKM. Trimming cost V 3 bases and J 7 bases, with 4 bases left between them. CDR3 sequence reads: CASSFSNEQFF. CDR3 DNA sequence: TGTGCCAGCAGTTTTAGTAATGAGCAGTTCTTC.

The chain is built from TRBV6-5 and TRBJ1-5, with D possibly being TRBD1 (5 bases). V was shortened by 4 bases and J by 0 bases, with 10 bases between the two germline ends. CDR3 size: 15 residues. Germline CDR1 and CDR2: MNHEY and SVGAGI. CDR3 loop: CASSSDIYSNQPQHF. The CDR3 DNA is TGTGCCAGCAGTTCGGACATTTATAGCAATCAGCCCCAGCATTTT.

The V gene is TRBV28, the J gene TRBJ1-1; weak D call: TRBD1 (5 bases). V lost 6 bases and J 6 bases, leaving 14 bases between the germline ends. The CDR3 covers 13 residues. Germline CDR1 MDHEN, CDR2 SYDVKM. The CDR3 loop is CASSQAGVAEAFF. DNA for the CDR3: TGTGCCAGCAGCCAGGCGGGGGTCGCTGAAGCTTTCTTT.

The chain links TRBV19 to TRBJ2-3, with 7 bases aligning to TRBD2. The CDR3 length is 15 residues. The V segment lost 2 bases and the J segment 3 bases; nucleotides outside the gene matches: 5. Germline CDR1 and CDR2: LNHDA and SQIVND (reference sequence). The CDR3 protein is CASSISLAETDTQYF. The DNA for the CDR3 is TGTGCCAGTAGTATAAGCCTAGCGGAGACAGATACGCAGTATTTT.

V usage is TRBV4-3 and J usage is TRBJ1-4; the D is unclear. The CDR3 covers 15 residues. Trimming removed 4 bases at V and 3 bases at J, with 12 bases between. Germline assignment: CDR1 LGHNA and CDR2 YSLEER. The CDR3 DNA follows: TGCGCCAGCAGCCCTTCAGCGGACTCTAATGAAAAACTGTTTTTT. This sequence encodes CASSPSADSNEKLFF.

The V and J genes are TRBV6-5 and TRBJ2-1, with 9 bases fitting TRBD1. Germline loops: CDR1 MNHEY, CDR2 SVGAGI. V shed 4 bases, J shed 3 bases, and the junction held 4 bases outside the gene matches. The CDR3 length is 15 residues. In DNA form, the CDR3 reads TGTGCCAGCAGTTCAGGACAGGGGCGCTACAATGAGCAGTTCTTC. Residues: CASSSGQGRYNEQFF.

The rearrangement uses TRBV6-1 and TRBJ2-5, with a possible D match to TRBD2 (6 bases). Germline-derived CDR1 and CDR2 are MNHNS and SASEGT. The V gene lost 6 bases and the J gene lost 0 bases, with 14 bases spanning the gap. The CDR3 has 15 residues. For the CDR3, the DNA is TGTGCCAGCAGGCCGGGGCTAGCGAACCAAGAGACCCAGTACTTC. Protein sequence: CASRPGLANQETQYF.

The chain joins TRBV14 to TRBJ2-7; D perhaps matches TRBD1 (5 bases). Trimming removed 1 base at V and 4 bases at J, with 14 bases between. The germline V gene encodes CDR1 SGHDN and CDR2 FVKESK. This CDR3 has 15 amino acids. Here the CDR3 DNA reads TGTGCCAGCAGCCAAGGGGGCAGGGAAGTTTACGAGCAGTACGTC. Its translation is CASSQGGREVYEQYV.

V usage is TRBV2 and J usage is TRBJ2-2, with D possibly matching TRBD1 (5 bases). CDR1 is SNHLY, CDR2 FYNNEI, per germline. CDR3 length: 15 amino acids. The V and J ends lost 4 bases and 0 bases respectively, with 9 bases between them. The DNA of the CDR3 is TGTGCCAGCAGTGCAGAGACAGCGAACACCGGGGAGCTGTTTTTT. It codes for CASSAETANTGELFF.

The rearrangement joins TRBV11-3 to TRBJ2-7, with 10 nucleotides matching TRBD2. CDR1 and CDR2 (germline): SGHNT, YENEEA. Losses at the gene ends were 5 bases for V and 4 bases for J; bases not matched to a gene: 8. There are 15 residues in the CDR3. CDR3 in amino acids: CASSRNRLAGYEQYF. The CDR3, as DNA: TGTGCCAGCAGCAGAAATCGACTAGCGGGTTACGAGCAGTACTTC.